This T cell receptor (beta chain) comes out of a study of tumor-infiltrating lymphocytes in primary liver carcinoma. In the study overall: Tumor stage was T1-T3 N0M0, and tumor size was about 4 to 11 cm across.

The CDR3 sequence is 15 residues long. The germline V gene encodes CDR1 MNHEY and CDR2 SVGAGI. With a constant-region primer, TCR beta cDNA was made from approximately 520 ng of total RNA. Researchers made the TCR beta libraries by running three nested multiplex PCR rounds with slightly modified ARM-PCR. Running roughly 10 cycles apiece, the first two PCR rounds relied on TRBV1-TRBV30 forward primers together with a C-beta reverse primer. TCRdb reprocessed the multiplex PCR reads with MiXCR, giving one entry per CDR3 protein. The table records 250,000 to 400,000 distinct CDR3 sequences, less than 75% of them present only once. Extraction also yielded germline DNA, while blood RNA was obtained from unsorted whole blood. Note on this clonotype: The junction departs from germline at one end; a sequencing error may be responsible.

The sequence derives from a man aged 35 to 55 with primary liver carcinoma and hepatitis B virus infection. V usage is TRBV6-5 and J usage is TRBJ2-2; 7 nucleotides line up with TRBD1. The sequenced material came from peripheral blood. The CDR3 region is CASSSLGGSTGELFF. The CDR3 region has the DNA TGTGCCAGCTCAAGTTTAGGGGGCAGTACCGGGGAGCTGTTTTTC.